Sequencing of this TCR beta chain was carried out in a study of T cells in Graves' hyperthyroidism and ophthalmopathy (dated by TCRdb to the late 2010s). Regarding the study in general: Peripheral blood was sampled at the time of initial diagnosis, prior to any treatment. The approximately 90 discovery patients were randomly split 7:3 into training and test sets. Whether ophthalmopathy could be predicted prospectively was tested in an independent validation cohort made up of 18 to 20 hyperthyroidism patients plus 17 patients who later progressed to ophthalmopathy. After sampling, hyperthyroidism patients received methimazole starting at 30 mg daily, and ophthalmopathy patients received high-dose intravenous methylprednisolone. To identify distinguishing TCR V-J signatures, a discovery cohort of 90 to 100 patients was used, comprising 43 with Graves' ophthalmopathy and 55 to 65 with stable Graves' hyperthyroidism. Thyroid tissue and blood T-cell repertoires from six Graves' hyperthyroidism patients were also compared in the study. TCR Vbeta CDR3 sequencing of roughly 140 peripheral blood samples (roughly 41 ophthalmopathy, some 75 hyperthyroidism and roughly 17 progressor patients) is reported in the paper.

Stable Graves' hyperthyroidism was defined as no progression to ophthalmopathy during 18 months of follow-up. The hyperthyroidism patients were between 18 and 65 years old and newly diagnosed, with a disease duration of less than 2 months. Any patient with an uncontrolled infection, another autoimmune disease, pregnancy or lactation was excluded. Diagnoses were based on clinical symptoms, serum thyroxine and TRAb, thyroid ultrasound and orbital computed tomography. Ficoll-Paque density gradient centrifugation was used to isolate PBMCs from 8 to 10 ml of fresh peripheral blood. Total RNA was extracted with Trizol reagent, and quality was checked on an Agilent 2100 Bioanalyzer. From the cysteine up to the phenylalanine, the CDR3 has a length of 14 residues. Solely the CDR3 DNA is kept, with 42 bases framed from the first base. V is reduced by 2 bases and J by 3 bases, leaving a spacing of 14 bases between them. The germline V gene (reference sequence) yields DFQATT for CDR1 and SNEGSKA for CDR2.

This clonotype was seen ten or more times. This clone's antigen is unknown. Base qualities were left out, and no much larger clone turns up one base away. The TCR beta CDR3 regions were amplified from the RNA transcripts. The first round of RT-PCR for the TCR CDR3 was performed with the HTBI primer set and the Qiagen OneStep RT-PCR kit. A second multiplex PCR round built the libraries, followed by size selection and purification. Paired-end sequencing of the libraries was performed with 100 bp reads on an Illumina HiSeq2000. The authors processed their data as follows. SOAPnuke was used to process the raw data, throwing out any read that contained adapters or uncalled bases, had a mean Phred below 15, or lacked an exact constant-primer or identifier match. High-quality paired reads were merged with COPE v1.2.5, and unique nucleotide sequences were defined as clonotypes. MiTCR v1.1 was used to align clonotypes to the IMGT TRBV, TRBD and TRBJ reference segments. Analysis was restricted to V-J combinations with a frequency above 0.0001, which covered about 99% of repertoires. The TCS score was defined as F50 (clonal expansion) divided by E x V (chaos), with BLOSUM62-based TCRdist calculated between CDR3 peptides within each V-J. Welch's t-statistics and random forest reduced roughly 530 V-J features to 10 to 15, which were used in a naive Bayes classifier (R e1071). TCRdb took the public reads, trimmed them with fastp at Q25, ran MiXCR for clone calling and kept in-frame beta chains. Identical CDR3 proteins give one entry, which carries the most common genes and DNA. V and J calls and clone size were set by TCRdb, not the authors. The sample data list under 800,000 distinct CDR3 sequences, and 13% to 15% of these were observed just once. The top ten clones comprise approximately 10% of the sample.

General study outcomes and caveats: In validation, progression to ophthalmopathy was predicted by the model with almost 71% sensitivity and 72% to 85% specificity, a median of approximately 6.5 months before onset. Blood samples also contained most of the expanded thyroid clonotypes (frequency above 0.001), which suggests that blood repertoires may reflect thyroid immune responses. In cross-validation, a model built on a 13 V-J signature told ophthalmopathy apart from stable hyperthyroidism with 87.88% sensitivity and around 84% specificity, and in testing the same model reached 80%/75%. No statistical method was used to fix the sample size in advance, and group allocation was not hidden from the investigators.

The sample consisted of blood. This receptor was taken from a woman aged 18 to 35 with Graves' hyperthyroidism. The V gene is TRBV20-1 and the J gene is TRBJ2-7; a weak D assignment points to TRBD1 (5 bases agree). The nucleotide sequence is TGCAGTGCTAGACCCGGCAGGGTTATCTACGAGCAGTACTTC. The encoded protein is CSARPGRVIYEQYF.